This T cell receptor beta chain stems from a study of T cells after posttransplantation cyclophosphamide. Busulfan-fludarabine conditioning, marrow transplant, and cyclophosphamide on days +3 and +4 were administered. The CDR3 contains 15 residues. The germline V gene encodes CDR1 SEHNR and CDR2 FQNEAQ (reference sequence). V lost 5 bases and J lost 5; bases outside the gene matches: 4. Details on this clone: The target antigen is unknown.

The study, taken as a whole, reports: Skin or GI-infiltrating T cells shared few TRB sequences with blood. Recipient CMV seropositivity and CMV reactivation strongly tracked TRB clonality. Donor CD8+ memory clones often dominated recipient blood repertoires at later times.

Measured with immunoSEQ multiplex PCR; TCRdb has only the in-frame clones, and not every one. The sample consists of about 12,000 clones, around nine tenths of them appearing once. This specimen was PBMCs, taken after allogeneic stem cell transplant with posttransplant cyclophosphamide. V gene TRBV7-9 combines with J gene TRBJ2-1, with 12 bases lining up with TRBD2. The clonotype comes from a female patient in her thirties or forties who received an allogeneic stem cell transplant from an unrelated donor, was CMV-positive, and had no GVHD. Some T cells may be graft donor cells. The CDR3, as DNA: TGTGCCAGCAGCGTACTAGCGGGGGGCAACAATGAGCAGTTCTTC. It is translated as CASSVLAGGNNEQFF.